The 12 T cell receptor beta chains reported below all come from one sample, sequenced in a study of technical replicates of blood from a handful of donors. Some clones are missing from TCRdb's copy, which holds only in-frame ones; the method was immunoSEQ multiplex PCR. The sample holds 76,000 or so clones; roughly 91% are singletons and the top ten take 0.2% to 0.3%. Material: T cells isolated from PBMCs. The receptor source for this set is a human donor in good health.

This chain uses TRBV7-7 with TRBJ2-5, with TRBD2 as a possible D gene (5 bases). The CDR3 extends over 15 amino acids. Germline values: CDR1 SSHAT, CDR2 FNYEAQ (reference sequence). Trimming took off 5 bases at V and 2 bases at J, with 15 bases between the two ends. The DNA of the CDR3 is TGTGCCAGCAGCCCCAACCCGACTACGCAAGAGACCCAGTACTTC. Amino acids: CASSPNPTTQETQYF. Combining the CDR3 with reference TRBV7-7 and TRBJ2-5 gives the whole variable domain GAGVSQSPRYKVTKRGQDVTLRCDPISSHATLYWYQQALGQGPEFLTYFNYEAQPDKSGLPSDRFSAERPEGSISTLTIQRTEQRDSAMYRCASSPNPTTQETQYFGPGTRLLVL.

CDR3 nucleotides: TGTGCCAGCACCGGCGGCTTTAACACCGGGGAGCTGTTTTTT. It is translated as CASTGGFNTGELFF. The chain links TRBV6-6 to TRBJ2-2; no definite D call. The V gene lost 7 bases and the J gene lost 2 bases, with 11 bases spanning the gap. CDR3 length equals 14 residues. Germline V gene data show CDR1 as MNHNY and CDR2 as SVGAGI (reference sequence).

This sequence joins TRBV9 and TRBJ2-7, with 12 bases lining up with TRBD2. Germline-derived CDR1 and CDR2 are SGDLS and YYNGEE. This CDR3 has 20 residues. The V and J ends lost 0 bases and 3 bases, in that order; junction bases with no gene match: 16. In nucleotides, the CDR3 is TGTGCCAGCAGCGTAGGGCCGACTAGCGGGGGCCGAGACATCATCTACGAGCAGTACTTC. Amino acid sequence: CASSVGPTSGGRDIIYEQYF.

This sequence joins TRBV28 and TRBJ1-3; D is unresolved. CDR1 is MDHEN, CDR2 SYDVKM, per germline. V lost 2 bases, J lost 2 bases, and 7 bases lay in between. CDR3 length: 14 residues. CDR3 amino acids: CASSLGPTGNTIYF. As DNA, the CDR3 is TGTGCCAGCAGTTTAGGGCCTACTGGAAACACCATATATTTT. The whole variable domain, remainder taken from reference TRBV28 and TRBJ1-3, is DVKVTQSSRYLVKRTGEKVFLECVQDMDHENMFWYRQDPGLGLRLIYFSYDVKMKEKGDIPEGYSVSREKKERFSLILESASTNQTSMYLCASSLGPTGNTIYFGEGSWLTVV.

The chain recombines TRBV12-5 with TRBJ2-1; D unresolved. The CDR3 is 11 amino acids. Looked up from germline, CDR1 is LGHNT and CDR2 is FRNRAP. V was clipped by 4 bases and J by 10 bases, with 8 bases between them. CDR3: CASGSYREQFF. CDR3 coding DNA: TGTGCTAGTGGTTCCTACCGGGAGCAGTTCTTC.

The chain is built from TRBV30 and TRBJ2-2; possible D gene TRBD1, 11 bases. V was clipped by 0 bases and J by 7 bases, with 21 bases between them. Germline loops: CDR1 GTSNPN, CDR2 SVGIG (reference sequence). The length of the CDR3 is 17 residues. The CDR3 DNA reads TGTGCCTGGAGTGTACTAGCGGGACAGGGGGTTCACGGGGAGCTGTTTTTT. The encoded protein is CAWSVLAGQGVHGELFF.

The genes are TRBV19 and TRBJ2-1; D possibly corresponds to TRBD2 (5 bases). V was trimmed by 1 base and J by 4 bases, leaving 14 bases between them. This CDR3 comprises 16 residues. The germline V gene encodes CDR1 LNHDA and CDR2 SQIVND (reference sequence). The DNA for the CDR3 is TGTGCCAGTAGTATAGGAACTAGAGTTCTTTACAATGAGCAGTTCTTC. It encodes CASSIGTRVLYNEQFF.

This sequence joins TRBV5-1 and TRBJ2-1, with D maybe TRBD1 (5 bases). CDR1 is SGHRS, CDR2 YFSETQ, per germline. The CDR3 consists of 15 residues. With 0 bases removed from V and 3 bases from J, the gap between germline ends came to 10 bases. The CDR3 coding sequence is TGCGCCAGCAGCTTGGTTCAGGGTTACTACAATGAGCAGTTCTTC. Encoded protein: CASSLVQGYYNEQFF.

The gene calls are TRBV19 and TRBJ1-5; 8 positions match TRBD1. The CDR3 runs 16 residues. Trimming removed 5 bases from V and 1 base from J; junction bases left unmatched: 7. Germline V CDR1 and CDR2: LNHDA, SQIVND (reference sequence). CDR3 nucleotide sequence: TGTGCCAGTAGTCCATGGACAGGGAACAGCAATCAGCCCCAGCATTTT. Protein: CASSPWTGNSNQPQHF.

The V and J genes are TRBV6-5 and TRBJ1-2; D might be TRBD1 (6 bases). Trimming took 7 bases from V and 4 from J, leaving 16 bases between them. Looked up from germline, CDR1 is MNHEY and CDR2 is SVGAGI. The CDR3 spans 14 residues. In DNA form, the CDR3 reads TGTGCCAGCACTGCAGGGGATACATTCTATGGCTACACCTTC. The encoded protein is CASTAGDTFYGYTF.

The chain carries TRBV25-1 and TRBJ2-1; D is perhaps TRBD2 (6 bases). Between the trimmed V and J ends, which lost 4 bases and 5 bases, there was a span of 18 bases. CDR1 and CDR2 (germline): MGHDK, SYGVNS. The CDR3 sequence is 16 residues long. CDR3 nucleotide sequence: TGTGCCAGCAGTGGGCCGGGACTCCTCCCAGACAATGAGCAGTTCTTC. Residues: CASSGPGLLPDNEQFF.

The rearrangement links TRBV7-2 to TRBJ2-1; no reliable D call. This CDR3 region has 12 residues. Trimming removed 2 bases at V and 12 bases at J, with 11 bases between. The germline V gene has CDR1 SGHTA and CDR2 FQGNSA. The CDR3 protein is CASSLSNLGQFF. CDR3 nucleotide sequence: TGTGCCAGCAGCTTATCTAACCTAGGGCAGTTCTTC.